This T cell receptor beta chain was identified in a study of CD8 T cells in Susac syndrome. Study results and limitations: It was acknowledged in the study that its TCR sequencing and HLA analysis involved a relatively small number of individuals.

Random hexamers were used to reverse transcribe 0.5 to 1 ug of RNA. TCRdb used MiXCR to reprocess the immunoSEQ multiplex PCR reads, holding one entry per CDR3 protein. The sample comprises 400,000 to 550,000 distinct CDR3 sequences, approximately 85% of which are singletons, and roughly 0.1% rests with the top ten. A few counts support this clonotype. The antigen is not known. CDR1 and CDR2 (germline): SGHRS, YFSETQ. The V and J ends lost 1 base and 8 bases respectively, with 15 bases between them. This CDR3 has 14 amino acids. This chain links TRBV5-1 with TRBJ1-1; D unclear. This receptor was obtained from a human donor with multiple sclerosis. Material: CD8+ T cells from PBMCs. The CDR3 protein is CASSLTGSLNEAFF. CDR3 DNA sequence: TGCGCCAGCAGCTTGACCGGGTCGTTGAACGAAGCTTTCTTT.